This T cell receptor (beta chain) was identified during a study of T cells in pancreatic ductal adenocarcinoma. Study outcomes and limitations: Blood had more productive templates and 8 to 9.5-fold more unique clonotypes than tumor. No significant tumor-blood clonality difference; means were about 0.1 and 0.065.

As regards this clone: Its specificity is unknown.

Trimming removed 2 bases from V and 8 bases from J, with 9 bases in between. There are 12 residues in the CDR3. From germline, CDR1 is GTSNPN and CDR2 SVGIG (reference sequence). The repertoire was sequenced with immunoSEQ multiplex PCR; TCRdb's copy has only in-frame clones and lacks some. The sample lists 97,000 or so clones, 90% to 95% seen once, with 3.1% in the top ten. Surgery without prior neoadjuvant therapy was the treatment of the selected pancreatic ductal adenocarcinoma patients. The sample consisted of PBMCs. The sequence derives from a human donor with pancreatic ductal adenocarcinoma. The chain employs TRBV30 and TRBJ2-2; D ambiguous. Written as DNA, the CDR3 is TGTGCCTGGAGTCGGTCGACAGGGGAGCTGTTTTTT. Protein sequence: CAWSRSTGELFF. The entire variable domain, with the rest obtained from reference TRBV30 and TRBJ2-2, is as follows: SQTIHQWPATLVQPVGSPLSLECTVEGTSNPNLYWYRQAAGRGLQLLFYSVGIGQISSEVPQNLSASRPQDRQFILSSKKLLLSDSGFYLCAWSRSTGELFFGEGSRLTVL.